This is a list of T cell receptor beta chains from one sample in a study of blood T cells in healthy people across ages. TCRdb used MiXCR to reprocess the 5' RACE reads, holding one entry per CDR3 protein. The repertoire holds around 1,000,000 distinct CDR3 sequences, more than 30% seen once, with over 10% in the top ten. What was sequenced was blood. These receptors came from a man aged 18 to 30 in good health. The CDR3 runs from the conserved cysteine through the conserved F or W. The order of the fields is V gene, clone size, D gene, J gene, CDR3 length, CDR3 protein, CDR3 DNA. The D gene is left open where the match is weak. Only some rows state a clone size, as once, few, many or a class for expanded clones.

V: TRBV6-4; size: once; D: TRBD2; J: TRBJ2-3; length: 15; CDR3: CASSFDAGGRGTQYF; DNA: TGTGCCAGCAGTTTTGACGCGGGAGGGAGGGGTACGCAGTATTTT
V: TRBV20-1; size: .; D: .; J: TRBJ2-3; length: 13; CDR3: CSAIGGSTDTQYF; DNA: TGCAGTGCAATAGGGGGGAGCACAGATACGCAGTATTTT
V: TRBV7-3; size: .; D: TRBD1; J: TRBJ2-3; length: 20; CDR3: CASSLRGRTGGLDGTDTQYF; DNA: TGTGCCAGCAGCTTAAGGGGGAGGACAGGGGGCCTCGATGGCACAGATACGCAGTATTTT
V: TRBV6-1; size: .; D: .; J: TRBJ2-3; length: 17; CDR3: CASSVWVEGGRTDTQYF; DNA: TGTGCCAGCAGTGTATGGGTGGAGGGGGGACGCACAGATACGCAGTATTTT
V: TRBV4-3; size: .; D: .; J: TRBJ1-5; length: 17; CDR3: CASSQDLMQGPDQPQHF; DNA: TGCGCCAGCAGCCAAGATCTCATGCAGGGGCCCGATCAGCCCCAGCATTTT
V: TRBV29-1; size: once; D: .; J: TRBJ1-1; length: 14; CDR3: CSVEEGAMNTEAFF; DNA: TGCAGCGTCGAAGAAGGGGCCATGAACACTGAAGCTTTCTTT
V: TRBV7-2; size: .; D: .; J: TRBJ2-7; length: 13; CDR3: CACSTPGHYEQYF; DNA: TGTGCCTGCAGCACCCCTGGCCACTACGAGCAGTACTTC
V: TRBV12-3/TRBV12-4; size: .; D: TRBD1; J: TRBJ1-5; length: 14; CDR3: CASLPGTDNQPQHF; DNA: TGTGCCAGTCTCCCGGGGACAGACAATCAGCCCCAGCATTTT
V: TRBV7-6; size: few; D: TRBD1; J: TRBJ2-7; length: 15; CDR3: CASSLGQGRYNEQYF; DNA: TGTGCCAGCAGCCTGGGACAGGGGAGGTACAATGAGCAGTACTTC
V: TRBV6-2/TRBV6-3; size: .; D: TRBD2; J: TRBJ2-1; length: 19; CDR3: CASSYPGTSGGSSYNEQFF; DNA: TGTGCCAGCAGTTACCCCGGGACTAGCGGGGGGTCCTCCTACAATGAGCAGTTCTTC
V: TRBV25-1; size: .; D: .; J: TRBJ1-4; length: 13; CDR3: CASSDHYSEKLFF; DNA: TGTGCCAGCAGTGACCACTACAGTGAAAAACTGTTTTTT
V: TRBV29-1; size: .; D: .; J: TRBJ1-2; length: 12; CDR3: CSVSGAPYDYTF; DNA: TGCAGCGTTTCCGGGGCCCCCTATGACTACACCTTC
V: TRBV6-6; size: .; D: .; J: TRBJ2-4; length: 12; CDR3: CASFGGKNIQYF; DNA: TGTGCCAGTTTCGGTGGCAAAAACATTCAGTACTTC
V: TRBV4-2; size: .; D: .; J: TRBJ2-1; length: 19; CDR3: CASSQGGVVISGSYNEQFF; DNA: TGTGCCAGCAGCCAAGGAGGAGTAGTGATTTCAGGCTCCTACAATGAGCAGTTCTTC